This T cell receptor beta chain emerged from a study of regulatory T cells in long-lasting Graves disease. As for the study in general: Over-5-year antithyroid drug use with positive TSH receptor antibodies defined persistent Graves' disease in the study. Study-wide points: Thyroid tissue was not sampled; only peripheral blood was.

Time point described: persistent/refractory GD, antithyroid drugs over 5 years with positive TRAb. PBMC RNA was the source of the TCR library. The CDR3 is made up of 13 amino acids. Germline CDR1 reads DFQATT; CDR2 reads SNEGSKA (reference sequence). V lost 6 bases, J lost 8 bases, and 19 bases lay in between. Sequencing libraries for TCR beta were prepared with iRepertoire HTBI primers and Arm-PCR of CDR3 regions. Authors' processing steps: Taken together, the samples had 50 to 70 TRBV and approximately 13 TRBJ segments identified. TCRdb processed the multiplex PCR reads anew with MiXCR; each CDR3 protein has one entry. The V and J calls shown here were made by TCRdb, not taken from the authors' results. The data show roughly 400,000 distinct CDR3 sequences, roughly a fifth seen once. Turning to this clonotype: Its antigen is unidentified.

The genes are TRBV20-1 and TRBJ1-2; D gene ambiguous. The source was peripheral blood mononuclear cells (PBMCs), collected when the disease was refractory, from a patient treated with antithyroid drugs. The sequence was obtained from a female donor with Graves disease. The CDR3 bases are TGCAGTGCAGAAAGCAGGAGGGCGAAGGGCTACACCTTC. Translated, it gives CSAESRRAKGYTF.